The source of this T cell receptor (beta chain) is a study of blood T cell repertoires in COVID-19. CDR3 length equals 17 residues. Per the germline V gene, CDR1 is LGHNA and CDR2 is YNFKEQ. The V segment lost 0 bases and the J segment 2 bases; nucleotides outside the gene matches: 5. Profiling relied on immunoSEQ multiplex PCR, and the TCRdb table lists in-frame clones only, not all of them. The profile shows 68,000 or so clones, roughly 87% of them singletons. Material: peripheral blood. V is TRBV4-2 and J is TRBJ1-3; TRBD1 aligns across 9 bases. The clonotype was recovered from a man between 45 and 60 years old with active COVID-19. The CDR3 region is CASSQDFTGGTGNTIYF. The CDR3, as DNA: TGTGCCAGCAGCCAAGATTTCACAGGGGGCACTGGAAACACCATATATTTT.